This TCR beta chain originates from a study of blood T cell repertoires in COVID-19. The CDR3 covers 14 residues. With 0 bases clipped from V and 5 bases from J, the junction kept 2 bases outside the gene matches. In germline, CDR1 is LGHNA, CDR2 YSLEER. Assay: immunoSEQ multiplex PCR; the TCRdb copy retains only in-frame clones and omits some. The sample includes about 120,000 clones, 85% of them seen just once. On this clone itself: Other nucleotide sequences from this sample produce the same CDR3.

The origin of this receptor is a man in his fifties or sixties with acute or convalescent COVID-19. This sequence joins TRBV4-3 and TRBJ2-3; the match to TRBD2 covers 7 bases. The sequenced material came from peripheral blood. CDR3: CASSQEGGVDTQYF. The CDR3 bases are TGCGCCAGCAGCCAAGAGGGGGGGGTAGATACGCAGTATTTT.